This T cell receptor (beta chain) was sequenced in a study of CD8 T cells in Susac syndrome. The germline gives CDR1 MGHDK, CDR2 SYGVNS. The CDR3 is made up of 12 amino acids. V gave up 4 bases and J gave up 5 bases, with 5 bases separating them. CD8+ and CD4+ blood T cells underwent TCR beta sequencing. The patients who served as multiple sclerosis controls were treatment-naive and had stable or active relapsing-remitting disease that fulfilled the revised McDonald criteria. RNA in amounts of roughly 0.5 to 1 ug was reverse transcribed with random hexamers. TCRdb recomputed calls from the immunoSEQ multiplex PCR reads with MiXCR, one row per CDR3 protein. The table has around 130,000 distinct CDR3 sequences, about 90% seen once.

J is TRBJ2-2 and V is TRBV25-1; no definite D call. The origin of this receptor is a human donor with multiple sclerosis. Specimen: CD8+ T cells from PBMCs. The CDR3 here is CASSVTTGELFF. The CDR3 DNA follows: TGTGCCAGCAGTGTGACTACCGGGGAGCTGTTTTTT.